A selection of T cell receptor beta chains follows, all from one sample in a study of T-cell reconstitution after alpha-beta-depleted transplantation in children. TCRdb re-called the PCR reads through MiXCR, storing one row per CDR3 protein. Here the sample spans approximately 170,000 distinct CDR3 sequences, around 10% being singletons. The sequencing used PBMCs, collected before TCRalphabeta/CD19-depleted stem cell transplant. These receptor sequences come from a boy younger than 10 with acute myeloid leukemia, due to receive a stem cell transplant. Each CDR3 is given with its conserved first and last residue. D genes are given only for firm matches. A row's size may be missing; if present it is once, few, many or a size class.

V	J	D	size	CDR3	DNA
TRBV20-1	TRBJ1-2	.	many	CSARDREGTRGYTF	TGCAGTGCTAGAGACCGGGAAGGAACTAGAGGCTACACCTTC
TRBV6-1	TRBJ2-3	.	many	CASSEYVTPTDTQYF	TGTGCCAGCAGTGAATATGTGACTCCTACAGATACGCAGTATTTT
TRBV29-1	TRBJ2-5	TRBD1	many	CSYRGQETQYF	TGCAGCTACAGGGGGCAAGAGACCCAGTACTTC
TRBV25-1	TRBJ2-5	.	many	CASSANPQETQYF	TGTGCCAGCAGTGCCAACCCTCAAGAGACCCAGTACTTC
TRBV12-3/TRBV12-4	TRBJ1-1	.	many	CASSLPDTGNTEAFF	TGTGCCAGCAGTTTACCCGATACAGGGAACACTGAAGCTTTCTTT
TRBV11-2	TRBJ1-2	.	.	CASSSSPGFGYTF	TGTGCCAGCAGCTCCTCTCCCGGCTTCGGCTACACCTTC
TRBV11-2	TRBJ2-3	TRBD2	many	CASSFPTSGGASDTQYF	TGTGCCAGCAGCTTCCCGACTAGCGGGGGGGCCTCGGATACGCAGTATTTT
TRBV7-9	TRBJ2-1	TRBD2	many	CASSFTSDEQFF	TGTGCCAGCAGCTTTACTAGCGATGAGCAGTTCTTC
TRBV12-3/TRBV12-4	TRBJ1-4	TRBD1	many	CASSLGTGLMKKLFF	TGTGCCAGCAGTTTGGGGACAGGGTTAATGAAAAAACTGTTTTTT
TRBV5-6	TRBJ1-2	TRBD1	many	CASSFTDRVYGYTF	TGTGCCAGCAGCTTTACGGACAGGGTCTACGGCTACACCTTC
TRBV28	TRBJ2-3	.	few	CASSENGSTDTHYF	TGTGCCAGCAGTGAGAACGGATCCACAGATACGCATTATTTT
TRBV7-2	TRBJ1-2	TRBD1	.	CASSKTSGTVNYGYTF	TGTGCCAGCAGCAAGACCTCCGGGACAGTGAACTATGGCTACACCTTC
TRBV7-2	TRBJ2-5	TRBD2	many	CASRLQAQAGGPSF	TGTGCCAGCAGATTACAAGCCCAGGCGGGGGGCCCCTCTTTC
TRBV12-3/TRBV12-4	TRBJ1-1	TRBD1	many	CASSTTGGTEAFF	TGTGCCAGCAGTACGACAGGGGGGACTGAAGCTTTCTTT
TRBV5-1	TRBJ2-1	.	many	CASSFEGSYNEQFF	TGCGCCAGCAGCTTCGAAGGATCCTACAATGAGCAGTTCTTC